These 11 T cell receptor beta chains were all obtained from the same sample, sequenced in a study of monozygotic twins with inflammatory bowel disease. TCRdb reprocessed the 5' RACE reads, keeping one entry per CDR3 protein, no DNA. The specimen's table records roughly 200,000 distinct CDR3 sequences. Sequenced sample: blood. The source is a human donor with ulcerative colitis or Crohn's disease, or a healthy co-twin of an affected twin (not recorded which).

CDR3 sequence: CASSYDRAFSGANVLTF. The chain is built from TRBV6-5 and TRBJ2-6; TCRdb designates TRBD1, a call that cannot be tested without DNA. Per germline, CDR1 MNHEY and CDR2 SVGAGI. This CDR3 is built from 17 residues.

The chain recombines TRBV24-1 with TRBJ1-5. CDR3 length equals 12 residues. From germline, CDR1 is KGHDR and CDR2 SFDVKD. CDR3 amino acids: CATSTGYQPQHF.

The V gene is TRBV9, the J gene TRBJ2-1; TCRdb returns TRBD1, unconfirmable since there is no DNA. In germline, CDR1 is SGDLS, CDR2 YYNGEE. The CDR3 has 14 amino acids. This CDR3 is CASSPRTGGGEQFF.

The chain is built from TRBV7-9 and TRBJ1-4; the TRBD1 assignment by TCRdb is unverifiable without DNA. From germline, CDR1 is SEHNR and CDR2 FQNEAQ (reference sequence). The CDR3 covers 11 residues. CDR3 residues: CASSSQTDLFF.

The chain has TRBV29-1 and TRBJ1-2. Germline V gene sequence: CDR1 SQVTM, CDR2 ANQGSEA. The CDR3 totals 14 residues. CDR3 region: CSVVRTSGYGGYTF.

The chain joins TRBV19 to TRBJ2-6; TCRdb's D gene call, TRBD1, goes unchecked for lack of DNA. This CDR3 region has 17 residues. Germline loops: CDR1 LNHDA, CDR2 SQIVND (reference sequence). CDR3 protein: CASTDTGPVSGANVLTF.

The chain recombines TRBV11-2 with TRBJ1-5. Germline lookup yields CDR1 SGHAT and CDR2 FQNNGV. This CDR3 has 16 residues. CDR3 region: CASSLGGPYSNQPQHF.

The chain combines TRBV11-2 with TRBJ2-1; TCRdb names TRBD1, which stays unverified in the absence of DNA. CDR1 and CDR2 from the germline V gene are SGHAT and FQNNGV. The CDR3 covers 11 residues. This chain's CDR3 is CASTHGGSRFF.

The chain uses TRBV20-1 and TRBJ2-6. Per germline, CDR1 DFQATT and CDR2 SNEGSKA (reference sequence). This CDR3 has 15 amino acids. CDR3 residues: CSARDRSYGANVLTF.

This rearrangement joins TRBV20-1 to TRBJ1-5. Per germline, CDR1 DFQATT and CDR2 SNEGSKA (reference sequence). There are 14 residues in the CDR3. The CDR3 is CSARDHLTHQPQHF.

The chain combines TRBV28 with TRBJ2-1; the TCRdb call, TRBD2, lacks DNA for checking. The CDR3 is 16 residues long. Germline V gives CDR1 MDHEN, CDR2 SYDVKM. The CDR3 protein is CASSGGLAGDFDEQFF.